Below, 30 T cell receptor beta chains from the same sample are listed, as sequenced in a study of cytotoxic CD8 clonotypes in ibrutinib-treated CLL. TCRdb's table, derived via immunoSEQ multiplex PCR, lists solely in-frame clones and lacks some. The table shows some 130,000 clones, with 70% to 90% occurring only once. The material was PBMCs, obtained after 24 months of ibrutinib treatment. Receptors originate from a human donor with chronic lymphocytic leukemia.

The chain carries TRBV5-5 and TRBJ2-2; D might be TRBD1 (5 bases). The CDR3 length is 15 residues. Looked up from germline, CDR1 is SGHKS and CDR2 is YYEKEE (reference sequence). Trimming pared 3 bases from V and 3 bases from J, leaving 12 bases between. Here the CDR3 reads CASSSDSRDTGELFF. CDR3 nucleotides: TGTGCCAGCAGCTCCGACAGTCGGGACACCGGGGAGCTGTTTTTT.

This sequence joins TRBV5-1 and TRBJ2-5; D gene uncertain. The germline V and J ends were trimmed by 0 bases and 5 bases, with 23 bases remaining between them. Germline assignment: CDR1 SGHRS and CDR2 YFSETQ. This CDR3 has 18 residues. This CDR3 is CASSLGSPSAAVWETQYF. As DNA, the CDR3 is TGCGCCAGCAGCTTGGGGTCGCCTTCCGCAGCAGTTTGGGAGACCCAGTACTTC. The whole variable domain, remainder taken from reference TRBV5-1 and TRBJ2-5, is KAGVTQTPRYLIKTRGQQVTLSCSPISGHRSVSWYQQTPGQGLQFLFEYFSETQRNKGNFPGRFSGRQFSNSRSEMNVSTLELGDSALYLCASSLGSPSAAVWETQYFGPGTRLLVL.

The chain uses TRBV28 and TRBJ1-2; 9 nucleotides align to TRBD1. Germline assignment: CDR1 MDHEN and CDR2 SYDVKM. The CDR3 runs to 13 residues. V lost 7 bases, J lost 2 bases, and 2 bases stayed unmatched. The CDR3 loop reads CASTGQGNYGYTF. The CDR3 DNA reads TGTGCCAGCACGGGACAGGGAAACTATGGCTACACCTTC.

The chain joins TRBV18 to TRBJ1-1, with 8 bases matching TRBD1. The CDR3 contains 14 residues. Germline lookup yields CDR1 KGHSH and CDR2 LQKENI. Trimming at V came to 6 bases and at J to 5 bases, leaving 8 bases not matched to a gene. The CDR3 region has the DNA TGTGCCAGCTCGCTTCAGGGGGCTGATACTGAAGCTTTCTTT. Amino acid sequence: CASSLQGADTEAFF.

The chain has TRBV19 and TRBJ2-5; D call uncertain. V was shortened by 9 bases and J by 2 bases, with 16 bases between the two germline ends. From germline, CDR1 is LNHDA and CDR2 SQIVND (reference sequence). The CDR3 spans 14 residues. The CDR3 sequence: CASHPYGSQETQYF. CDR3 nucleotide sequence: TGTGCCAGCCACCCCTATGGTTCGCAAGAGACCCAGTACTTC.

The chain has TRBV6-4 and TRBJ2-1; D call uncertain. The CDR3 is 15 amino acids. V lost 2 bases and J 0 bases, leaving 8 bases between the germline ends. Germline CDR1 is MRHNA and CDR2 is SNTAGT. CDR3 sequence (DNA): TGTGCCAGCAGTGACGGCCTTAGCTCCTACAATGAGCAGTTCTTC. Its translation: CASSDGLSSYNEQFF.

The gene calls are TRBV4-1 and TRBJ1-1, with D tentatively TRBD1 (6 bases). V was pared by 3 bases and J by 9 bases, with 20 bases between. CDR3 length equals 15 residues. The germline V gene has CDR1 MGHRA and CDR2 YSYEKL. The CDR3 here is CASSQGVGRRGKAFF. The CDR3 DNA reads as TGCGCCAGCAGCCAGGGAGTCGGTAGGAGGGGGAAAGCTTTCTTT.

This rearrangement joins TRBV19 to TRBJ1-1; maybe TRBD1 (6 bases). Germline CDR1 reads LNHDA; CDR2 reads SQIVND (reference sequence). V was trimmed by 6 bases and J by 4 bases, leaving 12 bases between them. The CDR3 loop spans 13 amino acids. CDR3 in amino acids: CASSQGHLTEAFF. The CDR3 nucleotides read TGTGCCAGTAGCCAGGGACACCTCACTGAAGCTTTCTTT. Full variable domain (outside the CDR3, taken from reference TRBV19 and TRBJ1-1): DGGITQSPKYLFRKEGQNVTLSCEQNLNHDAMYWYRQDPGQGLRLIYYSQIVNDFQKGDIAEGYSVSREKKESFPLTVTSAQKNPTAFYLCASSQGHLTEAFFGQGTRLTVV.

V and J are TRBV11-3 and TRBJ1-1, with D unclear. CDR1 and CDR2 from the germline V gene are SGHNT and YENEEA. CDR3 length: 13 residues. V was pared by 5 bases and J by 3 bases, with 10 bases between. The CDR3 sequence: CASSTSWDTEAFF. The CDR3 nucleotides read TGTGCCAGCAGCACTTCCTGGGACACTGAAGCTTTCTTT.

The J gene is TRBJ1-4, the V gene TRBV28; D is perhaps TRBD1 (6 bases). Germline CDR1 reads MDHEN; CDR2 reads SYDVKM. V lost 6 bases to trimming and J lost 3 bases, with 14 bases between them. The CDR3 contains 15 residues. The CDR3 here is CASSLTGSPNEKLFF. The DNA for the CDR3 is TGTGCCAGCAGCCTAACAGGGTCGCCTAATGAAAAACTGTTTTTT.

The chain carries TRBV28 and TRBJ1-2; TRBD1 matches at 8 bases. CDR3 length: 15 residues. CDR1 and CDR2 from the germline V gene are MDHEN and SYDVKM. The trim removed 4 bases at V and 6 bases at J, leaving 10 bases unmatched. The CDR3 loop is CASSSIFDRGDGYTF. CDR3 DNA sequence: TGTGCCAGCAGTTCCATCTTTGACAGGGGAGATGGCTACACCTTC.

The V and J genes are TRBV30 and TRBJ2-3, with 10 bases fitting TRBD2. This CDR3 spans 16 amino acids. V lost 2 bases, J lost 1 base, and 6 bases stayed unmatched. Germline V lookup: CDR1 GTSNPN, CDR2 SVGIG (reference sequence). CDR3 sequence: CAWSPHSGGRTDTQYF. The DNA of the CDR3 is TGTGCCTGGAGTCCTCATAGCGGGGGGCGCACAGATACGCAGTATTTT. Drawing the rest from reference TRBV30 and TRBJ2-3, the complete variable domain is SQTIHQWPATLVQPVGSPLSLECTVEGTSNPNLYWYRQAAGRGLQLLFYSVGIGQISSEVPQNLSASRPQDRQFILSSKKLLLSDSGFYLCAWSPHSGGRTDTQYFGPGTRLTVL.

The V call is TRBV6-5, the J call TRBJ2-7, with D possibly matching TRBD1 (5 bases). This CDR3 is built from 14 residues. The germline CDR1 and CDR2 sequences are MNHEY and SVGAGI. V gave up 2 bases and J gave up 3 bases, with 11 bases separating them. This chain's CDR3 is CASSYRLQGYEQYF. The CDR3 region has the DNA TGTGCCAGCAGTTACAGGTTGCAGGGCTACGAGCAGTACTTC.

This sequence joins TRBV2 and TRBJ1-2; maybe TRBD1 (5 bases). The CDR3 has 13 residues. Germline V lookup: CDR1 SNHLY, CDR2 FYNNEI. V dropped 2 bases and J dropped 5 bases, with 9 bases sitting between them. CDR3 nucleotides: TGTGCCAGCAGTGAAAGAGGGGCTTATGGCTACACCTTC. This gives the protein CASSERGAYGYTF.

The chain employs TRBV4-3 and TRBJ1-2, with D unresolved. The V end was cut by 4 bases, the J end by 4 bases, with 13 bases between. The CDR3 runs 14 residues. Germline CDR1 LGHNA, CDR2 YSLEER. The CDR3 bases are TGCGCCAGCAGCCCGACCCGTACCCCCTATGGCTACACCTTC. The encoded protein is CASSPTRTPYGYTF.

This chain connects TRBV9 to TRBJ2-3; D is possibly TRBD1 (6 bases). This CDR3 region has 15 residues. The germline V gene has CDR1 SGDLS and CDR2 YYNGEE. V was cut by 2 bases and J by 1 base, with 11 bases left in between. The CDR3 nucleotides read TGTGCCAGCAGCGTGCTACAGGGTGGCACAGATACGCAGTATTTT. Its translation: CASSVLQGGTDTQYF.

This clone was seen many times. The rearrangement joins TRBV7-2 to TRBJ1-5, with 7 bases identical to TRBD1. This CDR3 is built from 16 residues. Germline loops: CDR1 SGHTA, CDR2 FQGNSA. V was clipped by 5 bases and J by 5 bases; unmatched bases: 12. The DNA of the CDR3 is TGTGCCAGCAGCCCGAAGACAGGCCAGGGGGATCAGCCCCAGCATTTT. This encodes CASSPKTGQGDQPQHF.

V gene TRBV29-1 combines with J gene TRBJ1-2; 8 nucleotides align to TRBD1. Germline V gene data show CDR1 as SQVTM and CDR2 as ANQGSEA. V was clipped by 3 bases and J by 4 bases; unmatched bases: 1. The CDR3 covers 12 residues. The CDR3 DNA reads TGCAGCGTTGAGCAGGGGGCCTATGGCTACACCTTC. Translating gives CSVEQGAYGYTF.

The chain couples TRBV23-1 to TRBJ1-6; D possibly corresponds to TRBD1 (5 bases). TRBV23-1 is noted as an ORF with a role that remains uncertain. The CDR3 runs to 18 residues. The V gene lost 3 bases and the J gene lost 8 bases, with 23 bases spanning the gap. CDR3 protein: CASSHRVLGRVFYSPLHF. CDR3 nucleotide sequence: TGCGCCAGCAGTCATCGGGTTCTAGGCAGGGTATTTTATTCACCCCTCCACTTT.

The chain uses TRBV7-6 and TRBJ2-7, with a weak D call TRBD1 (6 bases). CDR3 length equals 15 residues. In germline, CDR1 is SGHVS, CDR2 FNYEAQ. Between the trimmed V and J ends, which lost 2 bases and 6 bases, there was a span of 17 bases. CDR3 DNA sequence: TGTGCCAGCAGCTTAAGAGGGGCAGGGGCGAGCGAGCAGTACTTC. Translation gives CASSLRGAGASEQYF.

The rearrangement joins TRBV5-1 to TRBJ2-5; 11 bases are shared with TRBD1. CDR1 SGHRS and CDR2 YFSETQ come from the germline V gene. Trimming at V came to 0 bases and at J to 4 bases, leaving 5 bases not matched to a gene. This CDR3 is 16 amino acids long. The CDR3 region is CASSLGTGGDTETQYF. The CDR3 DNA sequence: TGCGCCAGCAGCTTGGGGACAGGGGGCGATACAGAGACCCAGTACTTC.

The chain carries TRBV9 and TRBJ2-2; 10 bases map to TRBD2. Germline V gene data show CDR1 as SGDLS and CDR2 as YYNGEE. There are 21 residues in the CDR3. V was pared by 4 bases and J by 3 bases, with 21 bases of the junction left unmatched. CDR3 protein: CASSLPGGRLVAGGYTGELFF. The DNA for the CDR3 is TGTGCCAGCAGCTTACCAGGAGGGCGGTTGGTAGCGGGAGGATACACCGGGGAGCTGTTTTTT.

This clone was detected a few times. CDR3 coding DNA: TGTGCCAGCAGCCTCCTCGCGTTAAAGGGGGAAGGTGAGCAGTACTTC. Protein sequence: CASSLLALKGEGEQYF. The chain carries TRBV5-6 and TRBJ2-7; TRBD1 is a possible D gene (6 bases). V was pared by 4 bases and J by 7 bases, with 24 bases between. CDR1 is SGHDT, CDR2 YYEEEE, per germline. This CDR3 has 16 residues.

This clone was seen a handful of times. Written as DNA, the CDR3 is TGTGCCAGTAGGGCTAGCGGAACCTACAATGAGCAGTTCTTC. It is translated as CASRASGTYNEQFF. The chain links TRBV19 to TRBJ2-1, with 7 nucleotides matching TRBD2. The CDR3 extends over 14 amino acids. Looked up from germline, CDR1 is LNHDA and CDR2 is SQIVND (reference sequence). J gave up 2 bases and V 6 bases, and 4 bases lay outside the gene matches.

Here the CDR3 reads CASSPLGPYKETQYF. The CDR3 nucleotides are TGTGCCAGTTCCCCTCTCGGACCATACAAGGAGACCCAGTACTTC. This chain joins TRBV27 and TRBJ2-5; D not certain. Trimming cost V 9 bases and J 5 bases, with 22 bases left between them. This CDR3 has 15 residues. Germline CDR1 is MNHEY and CDR2 is SMNVEV (reference sequence).

CDR3 amino acids: CASSSGQGGPYEQYF. The CDR3 region has the DNA TGTGCCAGCAGCTCAGGACAGGGAGGTCCCTACGAGCAGTACTTC. The V and J genes are TRBV7-2 and TRBJ2-7, with TRBD1 matching 8 bases. Germline CDR1 is SGHTA and CDR2 is FQGNSA. V trimming: 4 bases; J trimming: 2 bases; junction bases outside the gene matches: 7. There are 15 residues in the CDR3.

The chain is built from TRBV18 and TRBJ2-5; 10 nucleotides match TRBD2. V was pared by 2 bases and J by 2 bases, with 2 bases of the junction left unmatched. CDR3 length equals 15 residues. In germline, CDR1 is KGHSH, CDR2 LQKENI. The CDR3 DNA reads TGTGCCAGCTCACCATTTAGCGGGGGGCAAGAGACCCAGTACTTC. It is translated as CASSPFSGGQETQYF.

In DNA, the CDR3 is TGTGCCAGCAGCCCAAGTGTGGGACAGGGAGCCGAGGCTTTCTTT. This sequence encodes CASSPSVGQGAEAFF. The chain couples TRBV28 to TRBJ1-1, with TRBD1 matching over 9 bases. This CDR3 is built from 15 residues. Per germline, CDR1 MDHEN and CDR2 SYDVKM. Trimming removed 6 bases from V and 11 bases from J; junction bases left unmatched: 16.

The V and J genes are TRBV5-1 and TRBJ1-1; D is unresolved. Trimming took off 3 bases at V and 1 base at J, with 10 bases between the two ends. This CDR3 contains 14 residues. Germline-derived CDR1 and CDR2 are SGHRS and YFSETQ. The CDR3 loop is CASSSFGGNTEAFF. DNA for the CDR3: TGCGCCAGCAGCTCGTTCGGAGGGAACACTGAAGCTTTCTTT.

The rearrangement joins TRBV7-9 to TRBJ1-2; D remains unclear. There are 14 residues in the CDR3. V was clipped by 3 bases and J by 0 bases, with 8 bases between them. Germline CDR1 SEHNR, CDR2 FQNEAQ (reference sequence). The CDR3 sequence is CASSFVETNYGYTF. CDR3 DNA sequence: TGTGCCAGCAGCTTCGTAGAGACTAACTATGGCTACACCTTC.